These T cell receptor beta chains were read from a single sample in a study of tumor and adjacent non-tumor tissue in lung cancer. From the multiplex PCR reads, TCRdb called clonotypes with MiXCR, one entry per CDR3 protein. The sample has about 90,000 distinct CDR3 sequences, around three quarters seen once. Sequenced material: distant non-tumor lung tissue. Receptor source: a woman in her fifties or sixties with non-small cell lung cancer. Each CDR3 is given with its conserved first and last residue. D genes are given only for firm matches. The listing skips clone size in some rows; elsewhere it reads once, few, many or a size class.

cdr3_nt: TGCGCCCGCAGGGCCCGGACAAACTATGGCTACACCTTC
cdr3_aa: CARRARTNYGYTF
clone_size: -
j_call: TRBJ1-2
v_call: TRBV6-5
d_call: -

cdr3_nt: TGTGCCGTGCAGACAGGGGCGAACACTGAAGCTTTCTTT
cdr3_aa: CAVQTGANTEAFF
clone_size: -
j_call: TRBJ1-1
v_call: TRBV6-5
d_call: TRBD1

cdr3_nt: TGCGCCAGCGGGGTTAGCGTGACAGCCGGGGAGCTGTTTTTT
cdr3_aa: CASGVSVTAGELFF
clone_size: -
j_call: TRBJ2-2
v_call: TRBV6-5
d_call: TRBD2

cdr3_nt: TGTGCCAGTAGCGTAGCGCTAGTGACCAATGAGCAGTTCTTC
cdr3_aa: CASSVALVTNEQFF
clone_size: -
j_call: TRBJ2-1
v_call: TRBV9
d_call: -

cdr3_nt: TGCAGCGGGGCCGGGACTAGCGGGAGAGTGACGTGGAATGAGCAGTTCTTC
cdr3_aa: CSGAGTSGRVTWNEQFF
clone_size: many
j_call: TRBJ2-1
v_call: TRBV29-1
d_call: TRBD2

cdr3_nt: TGCAGGTCGGGACACTTGAACACTGAAGCTTTCTTT
cdr3_aa: CRSGHLNTEAFF
clone_size: many
j_call: TRBJ1-1
v_call: TRBV20-1
d_call: -

cdr3_nt: TGTGCCAGCAGGCGACTAGCGGGAGGGGTGGAGTCCCAGTACTTC
cdr3_aa: CASRRLAGGVESQYF
clone_size: -
j_call: TRBJ2-5
v_call: TRBV28
d_call: TRBD2

cdr3_nt: TGTGGCAGCACTCCAGGGGGGTCAAGCAATCAGCCCCAGCATTTT
cdr3_aa: CGSTPGGSSNQPQHF
clone_size: -
j_call: TRBJ1-5
v_call: TRBV6-6
d_call: TRBD1

cdr3_nt: TGCACCAGCAGTAAGCCTAGTTTCGAGCAGTACTTC
cdr3_aa: CTSSKPSFEQYF
clone_size: -
j_call: TRBJ2-7
v_call: TRBV10-2
d_call: -

cdr3_nt: TGTGCCAGCAGTTTTCAGTACGATCAGTACTTC
cdr3_aa: CASSFQYDQYF
clone_size: -
j_call: TRBJ2-7
v_call: TRBV12-3/TRBV12-4
d_call: -

cdr3_nt: TGTGCCAGCAGCTTAATCGAGGACCGGGCCTACAAGCGGTACTTC
cdr3_aa: CASSLIEDRAYKRYF
clone_size: few
j_call: TRBJ2-7
v_call: TRBV5-4
d_call: -

cdr3_nt: TGTGCCAGCAGTTTGCGGGACAGGTGTGACACTGAGGCTTTCTTT
cdr3_aa: CASSLRDRCDTEAFF
clone_size: -
j_call: TRBJ1-1
v_call: TRBV12-3/TRBV12-4
d_call: TRBD1

cdr3_nt: TGTGCCAAAAGTCTAGACTGGGGGGGAAGGAACGAGCAGTACTTC
cdr3_aa: CAKSLDWGGRNEQYF
clone_size: -
j_call: TRBJ2-7
v_call: TRBV12-3/TRBV12-4
d_call: TRBD2

cdr3_nt: TGTGCCAACAGTTCGGGACCTGTCACAGATACGCAGTATTTT
cdr3_aa: CANSSGPVTDTQYF
clone_size: -
j_call: TRBJ2-3
v_call: TRBV6-5
d_call: -

cdr3_nt: TGCAGCGCTTCCGGAACTTCGAGCGGCAGGCAATTCTTC
cdr3_aa: CSASGTSSGRQFF
clone_size: -
j_call: TRBJ2-1
v_call: TRBV29-1
d_call: -

cdr3_nt: TGTGCCAGCAATTATCGGACTAGCGGGAGCACCTGGGAGCTGTTTTTT
cdr3_aa: CASNYRTSGSTWELFF
clone_size: -
j_call: TRBJ2-2
v_call: TRBV6-5
d_call: TRBD2

cdr3_nt: TGTGCCAGCGGTTTAGGGGTTCCAGTCAATCAGCCCCAGCATTTT
cdr3_aa: CASGLGVPVNQPQHF
clone_size: -
j_call: TRBJ1-5
v_call: TRBV12-3/TRBV12-4
d_call: -

cdr3_nt: TGTGACAGCAGCCATGCAATAGAGGCGGTCCCCCACGAGCAGTACTTC
cdr3_aa: CDSSHAIEAVPHEQYF
clone_size: -
j_call: TRBJ2-7
v_call: TRBV4-2
d_call: -

cdr3_nt: TGCAGTGCTAGAGATACAGCAGGAGGGGCAGATACGCAGTATTTT
cdr3_aa: CSARDTAGGADTQYF
clone_size: -
j_call: TRBJ2-3
v_call: TRBV20-1
d_call: -

cdr3_nt: TGTGCCAGCAGCTTGGGTTTTGCGTACGAGCAGTACTTC
cdr3_aa: CASSLGFAYEQYF
clone_size: many
j_call: TRBJ2-7
v_call: TRBV5-5
d_call: -

cdr3_nt: TGTGCCACCACCAAGGATAGGGACAGGAATGAGCAGTTCTTC
cdr3_aa: CATTKDRDRNEQFF
clone_size: few
j_call: TRBJ2-1
v_call: TRBV15
d_call: TRBD1

cdr3_nt: TGTGCCAGCAGTCGTGCTAGGACTAGCGGGGTTCCCTACGAGCAGTACTTC
cdr3_aa: CASSRARTSGVPYEQYF
clone_size: many
j_call: TRBJ2-7
v_call: TRBV6-5
d_call: TRBD2

cdr3_nt: TGTGCCAGCAGCTTGAGGACGGATACACATTATTTT
cdr3_aa: CASSLRTDTHYF
clone_size: once
j_call: TRBJ2-3
v_call: TRBV5-8
d_call: -

cdr3_nt: TGCAGCATAGAAACCCGGGACGGGGGGCGGGATACGCAGTATTTT
cdr3_aa: CSIETRDGGRDTQYF
clone_size: -
j_call: TRBJ2-3
v_call: TRBV29-1
d_call: -

cdr3_nt: TGTGCCAGCAGTAAGCCCGGGACGCAACCCTACGAGCAGTACTTC
cdr3_aa: CASSKPGTQPYEQYF
clone_size: few
j_call: TRBJ2-7
v_call: TRBV6-5
d_call: -

cdr3_nt: TGTGCCATCAGCTTGGAAGTTAGCGGGAGGGCTGAGCAGTTCTTC
cdr3_aa: CAISLEVSGRAEQFF
clone_size: once
j_call: TRBJ2-1
v_call: TRBV11-2
d_call: TRBD2

cdr3_nt: TGTGCCAGCGGCTTCGGACTAGTGGGAGGGGATGAGCAGTTCTTT
cdr3_aa: CASGFGLVGGDEQFF
clone_size: once
j_call: TRBJ2-1
v_call: TRBV11-1
d_call: TRBD2

cdr3_nt: TGCAGTACTAATAGCGGGAACTTCTACGAGCAGTACTTC
cdr3_aa: CSTNSGNFYEQYF
clone_size: -
j_call: TRBJ2-7
v_call: TRBV20-1
d_call: TRBD2

cdr3_nt: TGTGCCTGGAGTGTGGAGAATGAGCAGTTCTTC
cdr3_aa: CAWSVENEQFF
clone_size: -
j_call: TRBJ2-1
v_call: TRBV30
d_call: -

cdr3_nt: TGTGCCAGCACCATCCAAAGGGGGCACTATGGCTACACCTTC
cdr3_aa: CASTIQRGHYGYTF
clone_size: many
j_call: TRBJ1-2
v_call: TRBV28
d_call: TRBD1

cdr3_nt: TGTGCCAGCAGCTCACAGGGGGCCCACCGCCTCGAGCATTACTTC
cdr3_aa: CASSSQGAHRLEHYF
clone_size: few
j_call: TRBJ2-7
v_call: TRBV6-2/TRBV6-3
d_call: TRBD1

cdr3_nt: TGTGCCAGCAGTTACTCCGCAGGGGCTAATGGCTACACCTTC
cdr3_aa: CASSYSAGANGYTF
clone_size: -
j_call: TRBJ1-2
v_call: TRBV6-6
d_call: -

cdr3_nt: TGTGCCAGCAGTCAACCCCAGGGATGGGGCGCTGAAGCTTTCTTT
cdr3_aa: CASSQPQGWGAEAFF
clone_size: many
j_call: TRBJ1-1
v_call: TRBV6-5
d_call: -

cdr3_nt: TGTGCCAGCAGTTCCATGGGACTAGCGGGGGGAAATTACTACAATGAGCAGTTCTTC
cdr3_aa: CASSSMGLAGGNYYNEQFF
clone_size: many
j_call: TRBJ2-1
v_call: TRBV28
d_call: TRBD2

cdr3_nt: TGTGCCAGCAGTCTACCCCACTTTACGGGAGATAACACCGGGGAGTTCTTTTTT
cdr3_aa: CASSLPHFTGDNTGEFFF
clone_size: -
j_call: TRBJ2-2
v_call: TRBV28
d_call: -

cdr3_nt: TGCAGCGTCAAGAGGCATAACTATGGCTACACCTTC
cdr3_aa: CSVKRHNYGYTF
clone_size: -
j_call: TRBJ1-2
v_call: TRBV29-1
d_call: -

cdr3_nt: TGTGCCAACATGGAAACAGGGAGCTCCTACAATGAGCAGTTCTTC
cdr3_aa: CANMETGSSYNEQFF
clone_size: -
j_call: TRBJ2-1
v_call: TRBV6-5
d_call: -

cdr3_nt: TGTGCCAGCAGTCGAGGGGGAGAGACCCAGTACTTC
cdr3_aa: CASSRGGETQYF
clone_size: medium-sized
j_call: TRBJ2-5
v_call: TRBV12-3/TRBV12-4
d_call: -

cdr3_nt: TGTGCCAACAACTTGCGGGGCCAGCTAACGACAGATACGCAGTATTTT
cdr3_aa: CANNLRGQLTTDTQYF
clone_size: -
j_call: TRBJ2-3
v_call: TRBV11-2
d_call: -

cdr3_nt: TGTGCCAGCAGTGTAGGGGGATTCGGCATTCAGTCCCAGCATTTT
cdr3_aa: CASSVGGFGIQSQHF
clone_size: -
j_call: TRBJ1-5
v_call: TRBV6-1
d_call: -

cdr3_nt: TGCAGTGCCCAATTAACAGGGGAGCAGTCCTTC
cdr3_aa: CSAQLTGEQSF
clone_size: few
j_call: TRBJ2-1
v_call: TRBV29-1
d_call: TRBD1

cdr3_nt: TGTGTCAGCAGTAACTCAGACAGTCAAGAGACTCAGTACTTC
cdr3_aa: CVSSNSDSQETQYF
clone_size: -
j_call: TRBJ2-5
v_call: TRBV6-6
d_call: -

cdr3_nt: TGCAGCGTTAAAGATACAGATACGCAGCATTTT
cdr3_aa: CSVKDTDTQHF
clone_size: -
j_call: TRBJ1-5
v_call: TRBV29-1
d_call: -

cdr3_nt: TGCAGCGTTGAAAAGCGGAACACTAATATGCAGTATTTT
cdr3_aa: CSVEKRNTNMQYF
clone_size: -
j_call: TRBJ2-3
v_call: TRBV29-1
d_call: -

cdr3_nt: TGTGCCAGCGGCTTAGAGGCAGGGGACCATTCACCCCTCCACTTT
cdr3_aa: CASGLEAGDHSPLHF
clone_size: -
j_call: TRBJ1-6
v_call: TRBV11-2
d_call: -

cdr3_nt: TGTGCCAACAGTCTCGTGGTGGGGAGGGAAAAACTGTTTTTT
cdr3_aa: CANSLVVGREKLFF
clone_size: -
j_call: TRBJ1-4
v_call: TRBV12-3/TRBV12-4
d_call: -

cdr3_nt: TGTGCCAGCAGTTTACCTTTATACGAGCAGTACTTC
cdr3_aa: CASSLPLYEQYF
clone_size: -
j_call: TRBJ2-7
v_call: TRBV28
d_call: -

cdr3_nt: TGTGCCAGCAGCTCCCCCGGGGGGAGTGGCTACGAGCAGTACTTC
cdr3_aa: CASSSPGGSGYEQYF
clone_size: many
j_call: TRBJ2-7
v_call: TRBV28
d_call: TRBD2

cdr3_nt: TGTGCCAGAAGCCAAGATTTAAGTGTTAATTATGGCTACACCTTC
cdr3_aa: CARSQDLSVNYGYTF
clone_size: -
j_call: TRBJ1-2
v_call: TRBV4-2
d_call: -

cdr3_nt: TGTGCCAGCATCTCCGGACTAGCGGGGTACTACGAGCAGTACTTC
cdr3_aa: CASISGLAGYYEQYF
clone_size: many
j_call: TRBJ2-7
v_call: TRBV7-2
d_call: TRBD2

cdr3_nt: TGTGCCAGCAGTTGGGAACTAATGGTAAGCTCCTACAATGAGCAGTTCTTC
cdr3_aa: CASSWELMVSSYNEQFF
clone_size: -
j_call: TRBJ2-1
v_call: TRBV6-2/TRBV6-3
d_call: -

cdr3_nt: TGTAGCGTTGAAGATGAAGAAACTAGCGTGAGTTTTCCCGGGGAGCTGTTTTTT
cdr3_aa: CSVEDEETSVSFPGELFF
clone_size: -
j_call: TRBJ2-2
v_call: TRBV29-1
d_call: TRBD2

cdr3_nt: TGTGCCATCAGTGAGGGTTCTGGCGGCTCCTACAAGCAGTACTTC
cdr3_aa: CAISEGSGGSYKQYF
clone_size: -
j_call: TRBJ2-7
v_call: TRBV10-3
d_call: -

cdr3_nt: TGTGCCAGTAGTTACCTCACCTACAATGAGCAGTTCTTC
cdr3_aa: CASSYLTYNEQFF
clone_size: -
j_call: TRBJ2-1
v_call: TRBV6-2/TRBV6-3
d_call: -

cdr3_nt: TGTGCCAGCAGCAGACTTCAGGGGTTTGATCAATTCTTC
cdr3_aa: CASSRLQGFDQFF
clone_size: -
j_call: TRBJ2-1
v_call: TRBV7-8
d_call: -

cdr3_nt: TGTGCCAGCAGGGACTCCACAGAGGGCGTTCACGGGGAGCTGTTTTTT
cdr3_aa: CASRDSTEGVHGELFF
clone_size: -
j_call: TRBJ2-2
v_call: TRBV6-5
d_call: -

cdr3_nt: TGTGCCAGCAGCGTTACTAGCGGGAGTACAGATACGCAGTATTTT
cdr3_aa: CASSVTSGSTDTQYF
clone_size: -
j_call: TRBJ2-3
v_call: TRBV9
d_call: TRBD2

cdr3_nt: TGTGCCAGCAGCTTAGAGGTTAGCGGGCGATTCTACTTC
cdr3_aa: CASSLEVSGRFYF
clone_size: -
j_call: TRBJ2-5
v_call: TRBV11-2
d_call: TRBD2

cdr3_nt: TGTGCCAGCAGCCAAAAGCGGGAGGGGCAGGAGACTCAGTACTTC
cdr3_aa: CASSQKREGQETQYF
clone_size: -
j_call: TRBJ2-5
v_call: TRBV4-2
d_call: TRBD2